The entry below describes one TCR beta chain. The antigen remains unidentified. This entry is derived from a study of cytomegalovirus exposure and HLA in healthy donors. Study outcomes and limitations: The only immune exposure information that was available was CMV serostatus. Later analysis associated a missense DCLRE1C variant with TCR beta V- and J-gene trimming. Cytomegalovirus-associated TCR beta chains were listed, numbering 150 to 200.

The CDR3 is 15 amino acids. V shed 6 bases, J shed 8 bases, and the junction held 7 bases outside the gene matches. CDR1 and CDR2 from the germline V gene are MNHEY and SVGAGI. 13 Jbeta primers and 60 Vbeta primers were used for the PCR. Profiling relied on immunoSEQ multiplex PCR, and the TCRdb table lists in-frame clones only, not all of them. The sample includes nearly 200,000 clones, around 87% of them seen just once. The source material was PBMCs. The chain joins TRBV6-5 to TRBJ2-1; 13 bases fit TRBD2. This sequence originates from a young man in good health and CMV-seronegative. CDR3 sequence: CASRTGLAGRDEQFF. The CDR3, as DNA: TGTGCCAGCAGAACGGGACTAGCGGGAAGGGATGAGCAGTTCTTC.